This T cell receptor beta chain comes out of a study of human T cells and chemical hapten exposure (dated by TCRdb to 2020 to 2022). Turning to the overall study: Libraries were pooled for sequencing, and per-sample TCR yields varied mainly because of small differences in library volumes within the pool. In alopecia patients, the study followed how the peripheral blood TCR repertoire changed in vivo over primary and secondary sensitization to diphenylcyclopropenone (DPC), a hapten. From each blood RNA sample, both TCR alpha and TCR beta chains were sequenced.

Trimming accounts for 2 bases at V and 1 base at J, while the number of junction bases matched to no gene is 8. The CDR3 sequence holds 18 residues, the cysteine and phenylalanine included. Only the CDR3 portion is preserved as DNA: 54 bases, with reading frame beginning at the first base. Sequences SQVTM (CDR1) and ANQGSEA (CDR2) are obtained from the germline V gene. Summary of the overall study and its limitations: Repeated subsampling changed both the strength of the expansion versus patch-test correlation and the threshold at which that correlation became significant. DPC sensitization did not change the number of TCRs with a frequency above 1 in 1000, and there was no evidence of changes in global repertoire structure.

Unfractionated whole blood was collected in Tempus Blood RNA tubes, and total RNA was extracted from that blood. Turning to this clonotype: Its cognate antigen has yet to be identified. No much larger clonotype is one base removed from it; base qualities were not supplied.

Library preparation attached unique molecular identifiers to individual cDNA molecules for quantitative, reproducible TCR counting. The paper's processing steps were these. The median number of TCRs per sample was around 100,000, ranging from about 20,000 to 690,600. V, J and CDR3 annotation of the TCR reads was carried out using the Decombinator software suite. To make PS versus PT1 abundance plots, every sample was subsampled to the same number of TCRs (28,000). TCRs were defined as expanded if absent before sensitization and observed at least eight times at the 2-week time point. TCRdb ran its own pipeline on the public reads, namely fastp trimming at Q25 and MiXCR clone calling, and kept in-frame beta chains. Rows merge per CDR3 protein into single entries with the most common DNA and genes. The V and J calls and clone size are TCRdb's, not the authors'. The table for this sample lists about 39 distinct CDR3 sequences.

Recombination linked TRBV29-1 to TRBJ2-1, with 13 middle bases fitting TRBD2. The source material was whole blood. The origin of this receptor is a human donor who had alopecia or was a healthy volunteer (not recorded which). Some clones in this sample may be carry-over from other donors' samples. This table probably holds off-target reads from a library built for another chain. This receptor carries the CDR3 CSVERTSGSARSYNEQFF. The DNA sequence is TGCAGCGTTGAAAGGACTAGCGGGAGCGCGAGATCCTACAATGAGCAGTTCTTC.